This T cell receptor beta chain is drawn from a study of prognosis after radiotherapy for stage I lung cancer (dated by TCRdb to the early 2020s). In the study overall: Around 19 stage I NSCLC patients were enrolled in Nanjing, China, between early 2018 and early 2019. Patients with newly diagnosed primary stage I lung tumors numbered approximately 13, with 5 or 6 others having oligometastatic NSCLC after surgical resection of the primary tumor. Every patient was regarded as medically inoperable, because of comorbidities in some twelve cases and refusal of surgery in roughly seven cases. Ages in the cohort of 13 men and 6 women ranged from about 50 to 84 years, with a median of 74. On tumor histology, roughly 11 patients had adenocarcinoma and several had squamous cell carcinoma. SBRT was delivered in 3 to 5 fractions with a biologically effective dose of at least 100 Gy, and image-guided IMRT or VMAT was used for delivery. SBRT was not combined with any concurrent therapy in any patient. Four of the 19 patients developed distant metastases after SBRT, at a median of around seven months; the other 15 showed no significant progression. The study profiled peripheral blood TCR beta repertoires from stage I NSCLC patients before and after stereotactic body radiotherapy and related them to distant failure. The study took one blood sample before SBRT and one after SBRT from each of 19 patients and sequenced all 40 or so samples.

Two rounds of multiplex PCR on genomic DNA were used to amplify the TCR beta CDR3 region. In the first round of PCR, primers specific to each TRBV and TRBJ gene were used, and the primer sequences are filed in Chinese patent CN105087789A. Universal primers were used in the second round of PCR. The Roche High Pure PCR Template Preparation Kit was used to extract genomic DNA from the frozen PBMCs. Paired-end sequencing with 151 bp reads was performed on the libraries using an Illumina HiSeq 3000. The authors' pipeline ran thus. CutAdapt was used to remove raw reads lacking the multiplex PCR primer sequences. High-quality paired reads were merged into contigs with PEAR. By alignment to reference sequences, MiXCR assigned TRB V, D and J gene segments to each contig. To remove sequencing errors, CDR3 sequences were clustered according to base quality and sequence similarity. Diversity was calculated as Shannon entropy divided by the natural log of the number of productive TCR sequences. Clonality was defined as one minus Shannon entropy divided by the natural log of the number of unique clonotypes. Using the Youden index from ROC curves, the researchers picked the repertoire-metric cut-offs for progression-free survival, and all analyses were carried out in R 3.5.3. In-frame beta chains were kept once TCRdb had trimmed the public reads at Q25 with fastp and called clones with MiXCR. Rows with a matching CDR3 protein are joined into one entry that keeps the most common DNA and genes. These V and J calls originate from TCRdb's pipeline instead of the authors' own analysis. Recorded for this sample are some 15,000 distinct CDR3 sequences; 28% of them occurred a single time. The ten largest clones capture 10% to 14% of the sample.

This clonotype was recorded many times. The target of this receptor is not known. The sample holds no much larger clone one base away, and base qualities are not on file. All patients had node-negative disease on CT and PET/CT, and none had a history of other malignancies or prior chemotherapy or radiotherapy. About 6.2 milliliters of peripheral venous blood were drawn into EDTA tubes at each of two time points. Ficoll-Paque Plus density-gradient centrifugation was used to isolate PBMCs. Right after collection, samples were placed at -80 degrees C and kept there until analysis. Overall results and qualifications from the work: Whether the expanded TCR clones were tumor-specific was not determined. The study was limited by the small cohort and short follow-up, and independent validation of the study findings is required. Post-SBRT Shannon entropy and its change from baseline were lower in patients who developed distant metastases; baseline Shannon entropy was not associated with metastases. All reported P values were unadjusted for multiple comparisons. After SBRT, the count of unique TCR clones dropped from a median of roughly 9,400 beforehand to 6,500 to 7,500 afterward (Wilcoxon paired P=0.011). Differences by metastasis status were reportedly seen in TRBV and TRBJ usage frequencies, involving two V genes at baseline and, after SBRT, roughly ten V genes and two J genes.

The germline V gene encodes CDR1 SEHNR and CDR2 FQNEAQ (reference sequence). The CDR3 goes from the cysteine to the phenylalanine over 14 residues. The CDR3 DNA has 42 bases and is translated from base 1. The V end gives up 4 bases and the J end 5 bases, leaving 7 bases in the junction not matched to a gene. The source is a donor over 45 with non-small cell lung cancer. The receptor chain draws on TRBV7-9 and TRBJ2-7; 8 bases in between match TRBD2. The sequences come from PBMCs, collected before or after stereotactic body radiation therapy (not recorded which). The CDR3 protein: CASSSPGLGHEQYF. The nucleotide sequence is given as TGTGCCAGCAGCTCTCCGGGACTAGGACACGAGCAGTACTTC.